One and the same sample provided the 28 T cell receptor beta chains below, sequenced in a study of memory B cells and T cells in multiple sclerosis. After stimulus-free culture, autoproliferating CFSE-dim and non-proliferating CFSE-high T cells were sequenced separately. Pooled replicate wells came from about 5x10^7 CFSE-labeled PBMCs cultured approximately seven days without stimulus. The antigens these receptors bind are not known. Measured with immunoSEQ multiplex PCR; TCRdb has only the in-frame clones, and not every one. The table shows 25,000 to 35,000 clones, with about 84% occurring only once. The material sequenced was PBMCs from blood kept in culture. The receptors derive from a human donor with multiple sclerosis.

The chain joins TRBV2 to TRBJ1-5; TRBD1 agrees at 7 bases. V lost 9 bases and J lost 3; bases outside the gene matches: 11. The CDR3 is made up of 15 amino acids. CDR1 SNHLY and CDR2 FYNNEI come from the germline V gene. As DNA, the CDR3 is TGTGCCAGTCAGGGGGGGGCAGTGAACAATCAGCCCCAGCATTTT. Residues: CASQGGAVNNQPQHF.

The CDR3 region has the DNA TGTGCCAGCAGTTTATACATCGCGGGGTCCGGGGAGCTGTTTTTT. Translation: CASSLYIAGSGELFF. This rearrangement joins TRBV27 to TRBJ2-2; D is possibly TRBD2 (6 bases). The length of the CDR3 is 15 residues. V was pared by 1 base and J by 6 bases, with 12 bases between. Looked up from germline, CDR1 is MNHEY and CDR2 is SMNVEV (reference sequence).

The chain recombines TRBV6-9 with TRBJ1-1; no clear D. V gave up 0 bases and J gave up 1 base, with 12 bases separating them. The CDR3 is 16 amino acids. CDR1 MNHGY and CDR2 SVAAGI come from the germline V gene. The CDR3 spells CASSYSSTSGNTEAFF. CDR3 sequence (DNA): TGTGCCAGCAGTTATTCGTCTACATCGGGGAACACTGAAGCTTTCTTT.

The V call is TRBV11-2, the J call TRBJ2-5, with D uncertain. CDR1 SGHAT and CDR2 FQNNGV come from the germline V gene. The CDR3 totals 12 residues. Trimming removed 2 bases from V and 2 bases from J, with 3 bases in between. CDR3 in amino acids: CASSLLQETQYF. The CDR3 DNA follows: TGTGCCAGCAGCTTACTACAAGAGACCCAGTACTTC.

CDR3 coding DNA: TGTGCCAGCAGCCCCGGACAGGGGTCCTCCTACGAGCAGTACTTC. Its protein product is CASSPGQGSSYEQYF. The chain carries TRBV9 and TRBJ2-7; 9 bases map to TRBD1. Germline V gene lookup returns CDR1 SGDLS and CDR2 YYNGEE. J gave up 0 bases and V 4 bases, and 5 bases lay outside the gene matches. The CDR3 spans 15 residues.

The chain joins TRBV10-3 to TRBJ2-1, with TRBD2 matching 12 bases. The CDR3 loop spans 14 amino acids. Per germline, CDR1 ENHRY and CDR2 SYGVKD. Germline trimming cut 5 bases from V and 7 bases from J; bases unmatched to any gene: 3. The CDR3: CAISFTSGRNEQFF. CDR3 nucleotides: TGTGCCATCAGTTTCACTAGCGGGAGGAATGAGCAGTTCTTC.

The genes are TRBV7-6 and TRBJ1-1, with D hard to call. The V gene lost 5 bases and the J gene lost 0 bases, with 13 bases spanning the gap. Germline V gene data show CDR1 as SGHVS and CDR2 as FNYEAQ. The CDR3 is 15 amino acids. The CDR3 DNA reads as TGTGCCAGCAGCCCCCGGGGAGGAATGAACACTGAAGCTTTCTTT. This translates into CASSPRGGMNTEAFF.

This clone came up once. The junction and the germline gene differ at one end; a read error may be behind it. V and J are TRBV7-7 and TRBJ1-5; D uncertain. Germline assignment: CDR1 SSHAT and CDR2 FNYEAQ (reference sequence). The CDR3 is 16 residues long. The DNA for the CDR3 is TGTGCTAGCAGCTTGGCTCAACCCCCCCCCTATCAGCCCCAGCATTTT. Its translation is CASSLAQPPPYQPQHF. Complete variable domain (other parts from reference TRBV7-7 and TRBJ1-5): GAGVSQSPRYKVTKRGQDVTLRCDPISSHATLYWYQQALGQGPEFLTYFNYEAQPDKSGLPSDRFSAERPEGSISTLTIQRTEQRDSAMYRCASSLAQPPPYQPQHFGDGTRLSIL.

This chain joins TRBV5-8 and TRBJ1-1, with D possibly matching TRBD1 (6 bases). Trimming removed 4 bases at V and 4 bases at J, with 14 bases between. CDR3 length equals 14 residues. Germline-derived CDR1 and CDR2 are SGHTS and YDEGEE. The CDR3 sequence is CASSRSWGATEAFF. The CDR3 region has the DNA TGTGCCAGCAGCCGTTCGTGGGGGGCCACTGAAGCTTTCTTT.

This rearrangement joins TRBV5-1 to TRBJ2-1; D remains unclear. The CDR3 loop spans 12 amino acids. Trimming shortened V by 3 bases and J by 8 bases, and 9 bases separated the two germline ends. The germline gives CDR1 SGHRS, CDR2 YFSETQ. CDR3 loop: CASSYSHYEQFF. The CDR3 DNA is TGCGCCAGCAGCTATTCCCATTATGAGCAGTTCTTC.

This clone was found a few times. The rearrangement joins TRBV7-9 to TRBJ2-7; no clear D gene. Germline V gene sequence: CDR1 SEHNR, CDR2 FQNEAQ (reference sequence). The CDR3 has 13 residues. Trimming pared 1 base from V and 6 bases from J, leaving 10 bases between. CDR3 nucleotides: TGTGCCAGCAGCTTAGTCGGATCCCTCGAGCAGTACTTC. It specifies CASSLVGSLEQYF.

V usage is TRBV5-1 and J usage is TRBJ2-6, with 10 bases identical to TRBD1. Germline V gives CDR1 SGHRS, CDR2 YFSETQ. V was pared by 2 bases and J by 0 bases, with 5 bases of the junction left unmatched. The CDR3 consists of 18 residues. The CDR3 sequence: CASSLLTGGNSGANVLTF. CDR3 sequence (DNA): TGCGCCAGCAGCTTACTGACAGGGGGCAACTCTGGGGCCAACGTCCTGACTTTC.

CDR3 sequence (DNA): TGTGCCAGCAGCCGTCCGGGGAATTCACCCCTCCACTTT. Its protein is CASSRPGNSPLHF. The chain is built from TRBV5-6 and TRBJ1-6, with D unclear. The CDR3 length is 13 residues. Germline loops: CDR1 SGHDT, CDR2 YYEEEE. V lost 4 bases, J lost 7 bases, and 9 bases lay in between.

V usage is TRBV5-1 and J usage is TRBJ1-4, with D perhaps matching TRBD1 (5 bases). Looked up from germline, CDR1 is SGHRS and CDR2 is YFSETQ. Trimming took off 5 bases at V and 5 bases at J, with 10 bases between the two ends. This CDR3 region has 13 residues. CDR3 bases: TGCGCCAGCAGTGTGACAGTCAATGAAAAACTGTTTTTT. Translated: CASSVTVNEKLFF.

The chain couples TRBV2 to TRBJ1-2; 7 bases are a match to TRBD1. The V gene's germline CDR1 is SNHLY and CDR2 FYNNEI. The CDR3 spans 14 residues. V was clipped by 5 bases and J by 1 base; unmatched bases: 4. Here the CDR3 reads CASSYRDSNYGYTF. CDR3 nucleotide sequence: TGTGCCAGCAGTTACCGGGACAGTAACTATGGCTACACCTTC.

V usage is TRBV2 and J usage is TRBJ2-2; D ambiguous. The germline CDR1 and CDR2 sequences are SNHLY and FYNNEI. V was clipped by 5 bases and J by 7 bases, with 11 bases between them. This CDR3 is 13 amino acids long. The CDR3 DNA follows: TGTGCCAGCAGTCCTAGACGTTTCGGGGAGCTGTTTTTT. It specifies CASSPRRFGELFF.

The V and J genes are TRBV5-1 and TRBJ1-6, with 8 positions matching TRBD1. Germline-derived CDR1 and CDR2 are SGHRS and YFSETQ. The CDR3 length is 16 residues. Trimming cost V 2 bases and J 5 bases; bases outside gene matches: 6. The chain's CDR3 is CASSLRTGTNNSPLHF. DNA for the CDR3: TGCGCCAGCAGCTTAAGGACAGGGACTAATAATTCACCCCTCCACTTT.

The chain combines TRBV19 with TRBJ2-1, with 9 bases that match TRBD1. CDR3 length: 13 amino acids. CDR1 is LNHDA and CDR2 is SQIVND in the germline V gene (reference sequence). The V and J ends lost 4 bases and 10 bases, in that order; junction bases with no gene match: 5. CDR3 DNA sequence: TGTGCCAGTAGTACGACAGGGGGAGGAGAGCAGTTCTTC. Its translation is CASSTTGGGEQFF.

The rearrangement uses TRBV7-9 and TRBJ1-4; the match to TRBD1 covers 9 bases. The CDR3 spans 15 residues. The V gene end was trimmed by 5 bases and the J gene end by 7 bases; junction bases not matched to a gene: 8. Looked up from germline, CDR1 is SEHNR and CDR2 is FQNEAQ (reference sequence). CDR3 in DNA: TGTGCCAGCAGCACTACCACAGGGGGCGGTGAAAAACTGTTTTTT. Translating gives CASSTTTGGGEKLFF.

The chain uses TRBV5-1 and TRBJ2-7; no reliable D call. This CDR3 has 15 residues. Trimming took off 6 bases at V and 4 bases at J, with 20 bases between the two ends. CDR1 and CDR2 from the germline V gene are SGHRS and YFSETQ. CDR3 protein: CASTFGNLLGYEQYF. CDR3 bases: TGCGCCAGCACTTTTGGGAATTTACTGGGATACGAGCAGTACTTC.

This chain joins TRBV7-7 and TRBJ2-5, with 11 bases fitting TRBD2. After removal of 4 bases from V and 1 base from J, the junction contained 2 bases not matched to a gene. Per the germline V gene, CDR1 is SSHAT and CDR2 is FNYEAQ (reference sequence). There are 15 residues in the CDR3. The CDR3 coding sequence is TGTGCCAGCAGCTCACTAGCGGGGGCCCAAGAGACCCAGTACTTC. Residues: CASSSLAGAQETQYF.

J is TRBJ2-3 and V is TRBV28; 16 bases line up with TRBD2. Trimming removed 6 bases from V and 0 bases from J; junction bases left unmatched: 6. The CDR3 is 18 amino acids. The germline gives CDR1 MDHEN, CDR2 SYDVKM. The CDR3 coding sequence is TGTGCCAGCAGCGAGGCGGGACTAGCGGGAGGGAGCACAGATACGCAGTATTTT. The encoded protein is CASSEAGLAGGSTDTQYF.

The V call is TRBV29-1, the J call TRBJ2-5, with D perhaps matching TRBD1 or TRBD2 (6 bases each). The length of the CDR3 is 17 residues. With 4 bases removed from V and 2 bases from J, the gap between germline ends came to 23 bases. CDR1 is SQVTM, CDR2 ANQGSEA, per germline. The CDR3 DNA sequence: TGCAGCGTTGTCGGGGGCGTCTGGGGGAGCTCTCAAGAGACCCAGTACTTC. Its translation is CSVVGGVWGSSQETQYF. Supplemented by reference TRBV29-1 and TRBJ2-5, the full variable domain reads SAVISQKPSRDICQRGTSLTIQCQVDSQVTMMFWYRQQPGQSLTLIATANQGSEATYESGFVIDKFPISRPNLTFSTLTVSNMSPEDSSIYLCSVVGGVWGSSQETQYFGPGTRLLVL.

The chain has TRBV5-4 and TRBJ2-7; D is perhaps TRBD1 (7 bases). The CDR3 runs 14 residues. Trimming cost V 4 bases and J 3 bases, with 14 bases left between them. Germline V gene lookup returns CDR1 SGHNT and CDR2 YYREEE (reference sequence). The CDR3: CASSRGTVNYEQYF. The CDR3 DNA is TGTGCCAGCAGCCGGGGGACAGTGAACTACGAGCAGTACTTC.

The CDR3 protein is CASSWGTVTGELFF. The CDR3 DNA is TGCGCCAGCAGCTGGGGAACAGTTACCGGGGAGCTGTTTTTT. The chain combines TRBV5-1 with TRBJ2-2, with unresolved D. This CDR3 contains 14 residues. Trimming removed 3 bases from V and 5 bases from J, with 11 bases in between. CDR1 and CDR2 (germline): SGHRS, YFSETQ. The full variable domain, its missing parts supplied by reference TRBV5-1 and TRBJ2-2, is KAGVTQTPRYLIKTRGQQVTLSCSPISGHRSVSWYQQTPGQGLQFLFEYFSETQRNKGNFPGRFSGRQFSNSRSEMNVSTLELGDSALYLCASSWGTVTGELFFGEGSRLTVL.

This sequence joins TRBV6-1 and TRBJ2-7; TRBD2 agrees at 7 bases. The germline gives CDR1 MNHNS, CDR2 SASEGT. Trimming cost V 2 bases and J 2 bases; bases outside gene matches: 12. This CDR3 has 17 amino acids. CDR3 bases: TGTGCCAGCAGTGAACCGGGCAGGGCTAGCGGACCCTACGAGCAGTACTTC. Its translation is CASSEPGRASGPYEQYF.

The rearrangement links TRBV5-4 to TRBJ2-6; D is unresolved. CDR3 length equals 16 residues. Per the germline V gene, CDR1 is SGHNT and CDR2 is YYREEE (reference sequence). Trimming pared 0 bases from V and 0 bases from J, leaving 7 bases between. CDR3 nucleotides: TGTGCCAGCAGCTTGGGCCTTCTCTCTGGGGCCAACGTCCTGACTTTC. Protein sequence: CASSLGLLSGANVLTF.

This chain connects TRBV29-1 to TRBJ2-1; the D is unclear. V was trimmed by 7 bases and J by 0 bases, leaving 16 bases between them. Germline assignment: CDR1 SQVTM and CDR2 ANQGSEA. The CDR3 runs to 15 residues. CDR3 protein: CSGEHIYSSYNEQFF. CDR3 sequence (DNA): TGCAGCGGGGAACATATATATAGCTCCTACAATGAGCAGTTCTTC.